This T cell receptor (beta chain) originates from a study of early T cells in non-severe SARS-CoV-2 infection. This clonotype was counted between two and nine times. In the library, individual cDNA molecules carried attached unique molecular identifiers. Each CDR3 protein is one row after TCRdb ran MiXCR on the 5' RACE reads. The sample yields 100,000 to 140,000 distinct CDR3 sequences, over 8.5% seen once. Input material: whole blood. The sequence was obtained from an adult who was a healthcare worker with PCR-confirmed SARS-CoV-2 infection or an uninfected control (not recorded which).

This CDR3 reads CASSLGDRINQPQHF. The DNA of the CDR3 is TGTGCCAGCAGCCTGGGTGACAGGATCAATCAGCCCCAGCATTTT. The chain couples TRBV3-1 to TRBJ1-5; maybe TRBD1 (6 bases). The germline gives CDR1 LGHDT, CDR2 YNNKEL (reference sequence). This CDR3 is 15 amino acids long. The germline V and J ends were trimmed by 4 bases and 3 bases, with 13 bases remaining between them. The full variable domain, its missing parts supplied by reference TRBV3-1 and TRBJ1-5, is DTAVSQTPKYLVTQMGNDKSIKCEQNLGHDTMYWYKQDSKKFLKIMFSYNNKELIINETVPNRFSPKSPDKAHLNLHINSLELGDSAVYFCASSLGDRINQPQHFGDGTRLSIL.